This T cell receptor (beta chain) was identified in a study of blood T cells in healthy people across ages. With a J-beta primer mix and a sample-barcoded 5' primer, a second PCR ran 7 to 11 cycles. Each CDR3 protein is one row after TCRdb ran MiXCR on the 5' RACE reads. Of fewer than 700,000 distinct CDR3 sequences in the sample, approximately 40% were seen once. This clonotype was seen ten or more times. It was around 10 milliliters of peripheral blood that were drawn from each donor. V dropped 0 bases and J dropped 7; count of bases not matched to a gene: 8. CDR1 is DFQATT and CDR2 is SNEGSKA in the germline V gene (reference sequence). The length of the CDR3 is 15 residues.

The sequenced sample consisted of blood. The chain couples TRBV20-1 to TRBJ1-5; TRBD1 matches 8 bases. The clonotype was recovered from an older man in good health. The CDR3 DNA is TGCAGTGCTAGAGATGGTCAGGGGGCGCGGCAGCCCCAGCATTTT. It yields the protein CSARDGQGARQPQHF.